The clone carrying this TCR beta chain has a count of ten or more. Antigen unknown. From germline, CDR1 is LGHDT and CDR2 YNNKEL (reference sequence). V lost 4 bases to trimming and J lost 4 bases, with 14 bases between them. The length of the CDR3 is 14 residues. The data originate from a study of T cells in Graves' hyperthyroidism and ophthalmopathy. Regarding the study as a whole: Model output signaled ophthalmopathy a median roughly six months ahead of onset.

RNA transcripts provided the source from which TCR beta CDR3 regions were amplified. An initial round of RT-PCR targeting the TCR CDR3 relied on the HTBI primer set. TCRdb reprocessed the multiplex PCR reads via MiXCR and lists one record per CDR3 protein. The sample consists of about 700,000 distinct CDR3 sequences, approximately 15% of them appearing once. Sequencing used blood. This receptor was taken from a woman under 30 with Graves' hyperthyroidism. The rearrangement joins TRBV3-1 to TRBJ2-7, with no clear D. Here the CDR3 reads CASSLPGGRYEQYF. The DNA of the CDR3 is TGTGCCAGCAGCCTCCCGGGCGGTAGGTACGAGCAGTACTTC.